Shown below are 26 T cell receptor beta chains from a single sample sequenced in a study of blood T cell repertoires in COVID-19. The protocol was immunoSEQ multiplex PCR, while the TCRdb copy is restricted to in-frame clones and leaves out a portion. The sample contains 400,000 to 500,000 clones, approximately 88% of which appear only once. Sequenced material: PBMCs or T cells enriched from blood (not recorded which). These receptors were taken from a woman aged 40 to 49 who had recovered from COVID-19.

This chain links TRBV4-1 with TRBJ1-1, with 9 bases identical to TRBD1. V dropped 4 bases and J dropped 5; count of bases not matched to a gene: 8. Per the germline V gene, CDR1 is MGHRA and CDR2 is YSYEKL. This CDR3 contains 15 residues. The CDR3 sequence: CASSRSQGAVTEAFF. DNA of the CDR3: TGCGCCAGCAGCCGGTCACAGGGGGCCGTGACTGAAGCTTTCTTT.

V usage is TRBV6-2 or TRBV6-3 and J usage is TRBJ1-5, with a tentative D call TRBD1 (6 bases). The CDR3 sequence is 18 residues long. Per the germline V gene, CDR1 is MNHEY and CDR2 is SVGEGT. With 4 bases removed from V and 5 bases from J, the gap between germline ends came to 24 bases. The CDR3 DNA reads TGTGCCAGCAGTTTCGCGACGGGGGGCGTTCGGGGGTATCAGCCCCAGCATTTT. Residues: CASSFATGGVRGYQPQHF.

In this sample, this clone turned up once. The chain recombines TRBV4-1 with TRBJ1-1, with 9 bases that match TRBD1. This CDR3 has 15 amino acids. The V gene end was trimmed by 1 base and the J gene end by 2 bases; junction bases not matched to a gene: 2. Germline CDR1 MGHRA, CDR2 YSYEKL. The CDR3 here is CASSQAGQGNTEAFF. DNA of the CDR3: TGCGCCAGCAGCCAAGCGGGACAGGGAAACACTGAAGCTTTCTTT.

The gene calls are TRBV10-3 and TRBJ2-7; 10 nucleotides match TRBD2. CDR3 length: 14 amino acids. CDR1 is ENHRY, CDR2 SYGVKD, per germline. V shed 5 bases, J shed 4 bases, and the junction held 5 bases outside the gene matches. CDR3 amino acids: CAISPSGSSYEQYF. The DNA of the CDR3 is TGTGCCATCAGTCCTAGCGGGAGCTCGTACGAGCAGTACTTC.

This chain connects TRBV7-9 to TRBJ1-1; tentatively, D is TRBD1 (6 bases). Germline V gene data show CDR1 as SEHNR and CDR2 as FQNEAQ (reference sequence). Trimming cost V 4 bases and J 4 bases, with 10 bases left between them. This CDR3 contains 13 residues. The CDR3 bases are TGTGCCAGCAGCTCAGGACAGATCACTGAAGCTTTCTTT. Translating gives CASSSGQITEAFF.

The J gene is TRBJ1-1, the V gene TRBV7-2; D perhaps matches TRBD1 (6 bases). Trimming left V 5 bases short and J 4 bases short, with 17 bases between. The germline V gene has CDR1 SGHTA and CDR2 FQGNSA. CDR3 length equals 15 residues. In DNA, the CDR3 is TGTGCCAGCAGCCCTCCCGGGGGGCGAGGCACTGAAGCTTTCTTT. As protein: CASSPPGGRGTEAFF.

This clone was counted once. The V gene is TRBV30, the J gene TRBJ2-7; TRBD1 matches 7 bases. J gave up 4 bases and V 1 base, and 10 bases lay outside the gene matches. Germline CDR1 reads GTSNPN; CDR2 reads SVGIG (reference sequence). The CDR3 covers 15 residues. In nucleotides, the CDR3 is TGTGCCTGGAGTGAGGCTAGGGGGCTTCTATACGAGCAGTACTTC. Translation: CAWSEARGLLYEQYF.

The DNA of the CDR3 is TGCGCCAGCAGGGATGCGGGAGGAGCCCCATCCTACGAGCAGTACTTC. Protein product: CASRDAGGAPSYEQYF. The chain links TRBV10-2 to TRBJ2-7, with 8 bases lining up with TRBD2. The CDR3 is 16 residues long. Germline CDR1 reads WSHSY; CDR2 reads SAAADI. With V trimmed by 6 bases and J by 1 base, 11 bases remained unmatched.

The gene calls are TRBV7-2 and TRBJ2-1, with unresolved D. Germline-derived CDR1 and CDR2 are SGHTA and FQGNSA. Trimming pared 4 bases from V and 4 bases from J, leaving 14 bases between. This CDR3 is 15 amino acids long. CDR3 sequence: CASSSLLLEYNEQFF. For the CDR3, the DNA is TGTGCCAGCAGCTCCCTCCTGCTGGAGTACAATGAGCAGTTCTTC.

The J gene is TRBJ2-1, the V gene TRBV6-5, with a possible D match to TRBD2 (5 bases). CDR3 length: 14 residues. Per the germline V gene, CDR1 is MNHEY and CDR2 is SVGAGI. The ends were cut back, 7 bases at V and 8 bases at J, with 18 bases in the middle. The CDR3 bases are TGTGCCAGCACCCCAGTGGGAGTGATGTATGAGCAGTTCTTC. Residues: CASTPVGVMYEQFF.

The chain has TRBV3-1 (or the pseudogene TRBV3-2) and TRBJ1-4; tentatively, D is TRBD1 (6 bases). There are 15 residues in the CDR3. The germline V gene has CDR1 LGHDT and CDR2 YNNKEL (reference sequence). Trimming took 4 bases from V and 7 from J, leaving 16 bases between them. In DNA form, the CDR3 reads TGTGCCAGCAGCCCAGGGGTCCATCGGGGTGAAAAACTGTTTTTT. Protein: CASSPGVHRGEKLFF.

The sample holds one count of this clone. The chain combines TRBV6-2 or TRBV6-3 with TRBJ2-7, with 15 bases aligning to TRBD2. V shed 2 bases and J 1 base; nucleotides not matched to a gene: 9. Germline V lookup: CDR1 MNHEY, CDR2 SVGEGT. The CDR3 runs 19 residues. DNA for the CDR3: TGTGCCAGCAGTTACCCAGGACTAGCGGGAGGGGCTGGGTCCTACGAGCAGTACTTC. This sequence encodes CASSYPGLAGGAGSYEQYF.

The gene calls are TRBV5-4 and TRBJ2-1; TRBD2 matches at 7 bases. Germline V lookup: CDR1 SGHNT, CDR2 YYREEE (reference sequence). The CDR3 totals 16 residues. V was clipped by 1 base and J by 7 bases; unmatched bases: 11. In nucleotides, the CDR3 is TGTGCCAGCAGCTTGATCTTCGCGGGAGCGGGTAATGAGCAGTTCTTC. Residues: CASSLIFAGAGNEQFF.

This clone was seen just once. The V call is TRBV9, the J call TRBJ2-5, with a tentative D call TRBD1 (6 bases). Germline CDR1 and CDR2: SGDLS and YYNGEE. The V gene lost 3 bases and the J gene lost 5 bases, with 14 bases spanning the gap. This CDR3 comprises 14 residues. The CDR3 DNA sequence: TGTGCCAGCAGCGAACAGGGATGGAGCGAGACCCAGTACTTC. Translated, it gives CASSEQGWSETQYF.

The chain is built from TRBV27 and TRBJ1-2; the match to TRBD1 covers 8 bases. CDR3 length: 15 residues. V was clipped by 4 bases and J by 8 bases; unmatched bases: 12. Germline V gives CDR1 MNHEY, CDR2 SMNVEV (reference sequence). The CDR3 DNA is TGTGCCAGCAGTTCCTCCTGGACAGGGTTCGCCGGCTACACCTTC. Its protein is CASSSSWTGFAGYTF.

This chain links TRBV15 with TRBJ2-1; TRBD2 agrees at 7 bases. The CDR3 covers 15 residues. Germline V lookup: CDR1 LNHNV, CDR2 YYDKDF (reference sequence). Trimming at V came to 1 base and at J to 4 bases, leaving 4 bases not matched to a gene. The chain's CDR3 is CATSRAGGGYNEQFF. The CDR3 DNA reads TGTGCCACCAGCAGAGCGGGAGGTGGTTACAATGAGCAGTTCTTC.

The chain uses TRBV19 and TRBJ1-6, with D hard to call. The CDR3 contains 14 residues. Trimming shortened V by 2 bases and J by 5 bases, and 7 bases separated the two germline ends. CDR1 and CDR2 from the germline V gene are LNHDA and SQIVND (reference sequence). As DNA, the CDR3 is TGTGCCAGTAGTATAATTAGAAATAATTCACCCCTCCACTTT. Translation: CASSIIRNNSPLHF.

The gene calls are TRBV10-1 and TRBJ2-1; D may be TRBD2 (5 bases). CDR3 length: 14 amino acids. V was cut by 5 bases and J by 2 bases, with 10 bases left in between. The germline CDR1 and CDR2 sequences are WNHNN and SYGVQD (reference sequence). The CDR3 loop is CASSPGSAYNEQFF. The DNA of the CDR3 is TGCGCCAGCAGTCCGGGATCTGCCTACAATGAGCAGTTCTTC.

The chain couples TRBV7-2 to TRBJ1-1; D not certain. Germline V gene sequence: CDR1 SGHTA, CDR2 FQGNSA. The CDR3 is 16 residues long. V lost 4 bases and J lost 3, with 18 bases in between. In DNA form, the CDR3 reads TGTGCCAGCAGCTCCCAGACCGGTATGAGGCACACTGAAGCTTTCTTT. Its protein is CASSSQTGMRHTEAFF.

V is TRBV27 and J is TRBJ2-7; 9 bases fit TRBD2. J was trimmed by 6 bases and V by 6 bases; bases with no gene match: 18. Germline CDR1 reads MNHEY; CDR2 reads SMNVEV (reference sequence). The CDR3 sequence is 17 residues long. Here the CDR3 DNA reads TGTGCCAGCAGCCGCGGGGGGGTGCAGGTTCGGGTAGGCGAGCAGTACTTC. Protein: CASSRGGVQVRVGEQYF.

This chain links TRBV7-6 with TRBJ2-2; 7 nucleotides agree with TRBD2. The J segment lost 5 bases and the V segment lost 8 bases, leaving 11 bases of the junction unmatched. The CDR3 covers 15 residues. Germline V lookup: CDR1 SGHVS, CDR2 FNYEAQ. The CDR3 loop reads CASGAGGSATGELFF. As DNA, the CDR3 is TGTGCCAGCGGAGCCGGCGGGAGCGCGACCGGGGAGCTGTTTTTT.

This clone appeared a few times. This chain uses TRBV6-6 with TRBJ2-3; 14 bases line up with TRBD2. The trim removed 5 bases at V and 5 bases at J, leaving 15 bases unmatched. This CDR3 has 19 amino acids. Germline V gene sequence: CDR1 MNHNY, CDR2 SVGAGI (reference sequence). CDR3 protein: CASSLQATGLAGALDTQYF. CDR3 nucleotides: TGTGCCAGCAGTCTACAGGCTACGGGACTAGCGGGAGCGTTAGATACGCAGTATTTT.

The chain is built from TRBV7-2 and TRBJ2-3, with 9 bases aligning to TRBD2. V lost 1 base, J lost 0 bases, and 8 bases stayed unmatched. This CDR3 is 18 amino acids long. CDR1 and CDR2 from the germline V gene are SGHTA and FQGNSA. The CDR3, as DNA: TGTGCCAGCAGCTTAGGGCGGGGGGGTAAACCCAGCACAGATACGCAGTATTTT. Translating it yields CASSLGRGGKPSTDTQYF. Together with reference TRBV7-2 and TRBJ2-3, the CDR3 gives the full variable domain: GAGVSQSPSNKVTEKGKDVELRCDPISGHTALYWYRQSLGQGLEFLIYFQGNSAPDKSGLPSDRFSAERTGGSVSTLTIQRTQQEDSAVYLCASSLGRGGKPSTDTQYFGPGTRLTVL.

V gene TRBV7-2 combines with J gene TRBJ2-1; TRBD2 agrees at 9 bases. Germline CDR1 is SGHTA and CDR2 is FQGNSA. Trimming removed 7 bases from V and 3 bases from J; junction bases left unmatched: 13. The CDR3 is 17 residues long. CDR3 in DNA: TGTGCCAGCACGGGGAGCGGGAGGTTTATTCGCTACAATGAGCAGTTCTTC. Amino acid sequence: CASTGSGRFIRYNEQFF.

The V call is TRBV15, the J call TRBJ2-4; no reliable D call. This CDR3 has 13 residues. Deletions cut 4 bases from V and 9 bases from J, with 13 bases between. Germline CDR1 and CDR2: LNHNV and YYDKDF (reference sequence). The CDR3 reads CATSKPESGIQYF. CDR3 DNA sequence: TGTGCCACCAGCAAACCGGAGTCGGGCATTCAGTACTTC.

In DNA, the CDR3 is TGTGCCAGTAAATGGAGACAGGGCTCCTACGAGCAGTACTTC. Translating gives CASKWRQGSYEQYF. This sequence joins TRBV19 and TRBJ2-7; TRBD1 agrees at 7 bases. The CDR3 runs to 14 residues. Germline CDR1 and CDR2: LNHDA and SQIVND (reference sequence). J gave up 0 bases and V 7 bases, and 6 bases lay outside the gene matches.